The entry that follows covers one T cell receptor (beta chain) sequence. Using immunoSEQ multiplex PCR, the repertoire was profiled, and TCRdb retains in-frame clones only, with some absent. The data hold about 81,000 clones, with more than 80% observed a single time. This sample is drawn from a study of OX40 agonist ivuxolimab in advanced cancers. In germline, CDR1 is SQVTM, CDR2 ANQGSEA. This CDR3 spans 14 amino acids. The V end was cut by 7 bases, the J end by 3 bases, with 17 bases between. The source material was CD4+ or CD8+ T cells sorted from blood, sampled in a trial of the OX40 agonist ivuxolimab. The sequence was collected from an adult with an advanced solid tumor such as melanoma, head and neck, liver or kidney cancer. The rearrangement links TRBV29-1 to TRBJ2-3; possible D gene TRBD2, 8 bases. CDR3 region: CSGPGGGSTDTQYF. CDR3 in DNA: TGCAGCGGACCGGGAGGGGGCAGTACAGATACGCAGTATTTT.